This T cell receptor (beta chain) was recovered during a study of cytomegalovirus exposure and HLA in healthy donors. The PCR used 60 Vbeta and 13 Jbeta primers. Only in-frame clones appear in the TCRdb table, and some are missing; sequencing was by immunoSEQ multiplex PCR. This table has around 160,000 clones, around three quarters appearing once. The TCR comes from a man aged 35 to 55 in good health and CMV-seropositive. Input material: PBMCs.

The CDR3 DNA is TGTGCCAGCAGCCCGGGACAGGGGCCCTACGAGCAGTACTTC. Its translation is CASSPGQGPYEQYF. The chain joins TRBV7-6 to TRBJ2-5; 10 bases fit TRBD1. The DNA end is more similar to TRBJ2-7, so the J call may be wrong. Germline CDR1 reads SGHVS; CDR2 reads FNYEAQ. The CDR3 sequence is 14 residues long.